This T cell receptor beta chain was sequenced during a study of blood T cell repertoires in COVID-19. As for the study in general: Samples of COVID-19 (acute and convalescent) were obtained from the United States, Italy and Spain. PBMCs, B-cell-depleted T cells, or T cells were the source of the cDNA or gDNA that made up the material.

As originally analysed: By means of reference gene primer amplification, nucleated cell counts were estimated. The method was immunoSEQ multiplex PCR; TCRdb's version includes in-frame clones alone and lacks a portion of them. That table is the source of V, J and clone size, and D and trimming were worked out from the DNA. Here the sample spans a few hundred thousand clones, roughly nine tenths being singletons. The CDR3 runs 11 residues. V was clipped by 5 bases and J by 7 bases, with 9 bases between them. Material: peripheral blood. The rearrangement joins TRBV12-3 or TRBV12-4 to TRBJ2-7; possibly TRBD2 for D (5 bases). The sequence was collected from a man aged 60 to 69 with acute or convalescent COVID-19. The CDR3 nucleotides read TGTGCCAGCAGTCCCGGGAAGGAGCAGTACTTC. Amino acids: CASSPGKEQYF.